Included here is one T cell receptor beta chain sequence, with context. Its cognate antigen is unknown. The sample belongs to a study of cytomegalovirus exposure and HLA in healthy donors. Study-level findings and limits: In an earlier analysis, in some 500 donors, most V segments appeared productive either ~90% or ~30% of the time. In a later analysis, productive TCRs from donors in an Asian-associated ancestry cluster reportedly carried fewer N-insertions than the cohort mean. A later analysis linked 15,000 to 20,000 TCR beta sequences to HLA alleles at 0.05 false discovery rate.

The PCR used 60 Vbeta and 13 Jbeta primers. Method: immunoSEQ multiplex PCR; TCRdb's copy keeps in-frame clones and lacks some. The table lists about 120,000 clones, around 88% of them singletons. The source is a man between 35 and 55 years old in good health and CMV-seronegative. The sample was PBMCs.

DNA of the CDR3: TGTGCCAGCAGTTACGGGGACAGGGAGGCTGGCTACACCTTC. Translating gives CASSYGDREAGYTF. The chain has TRBV6-5 and TRBJ1-2; 9 bases fit TRBD1. The junction had 5 bases not matched to a gene; V was cut back by 2 bases and J by 7 bases. Germline-derived CDR1 and CDR2 are MNHEY and SVGAGI. CDR3 length: 14 residues.